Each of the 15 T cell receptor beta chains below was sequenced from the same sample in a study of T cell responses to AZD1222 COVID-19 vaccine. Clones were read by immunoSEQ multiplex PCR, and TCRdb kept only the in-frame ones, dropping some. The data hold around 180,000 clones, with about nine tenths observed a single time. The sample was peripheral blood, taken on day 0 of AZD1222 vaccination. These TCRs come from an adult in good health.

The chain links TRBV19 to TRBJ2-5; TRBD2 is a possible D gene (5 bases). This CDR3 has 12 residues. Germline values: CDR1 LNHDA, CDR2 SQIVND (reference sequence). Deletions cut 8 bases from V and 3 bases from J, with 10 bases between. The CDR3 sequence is CASRSGKETQYF. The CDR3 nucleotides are TGTGCCAGTCGTTCGGGGAAAGAGACCCAGTACTTC.

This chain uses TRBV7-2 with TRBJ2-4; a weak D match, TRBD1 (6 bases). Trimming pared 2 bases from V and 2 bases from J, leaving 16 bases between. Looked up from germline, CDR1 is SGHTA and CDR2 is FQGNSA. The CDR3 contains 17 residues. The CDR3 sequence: CASSLLLYRDTKNIQYF. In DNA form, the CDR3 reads TGTGCCAGCAGCTTATTACTCTACCGGGACACCAAAAACATTCAGTACTTC.

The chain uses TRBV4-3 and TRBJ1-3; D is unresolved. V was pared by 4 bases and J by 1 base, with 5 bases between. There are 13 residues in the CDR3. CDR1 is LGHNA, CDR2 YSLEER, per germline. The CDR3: CASSPQSGNTIYF. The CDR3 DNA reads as TGCGCCAGCAGCCCCCAGTCTGGAAACACCATATATTTT.

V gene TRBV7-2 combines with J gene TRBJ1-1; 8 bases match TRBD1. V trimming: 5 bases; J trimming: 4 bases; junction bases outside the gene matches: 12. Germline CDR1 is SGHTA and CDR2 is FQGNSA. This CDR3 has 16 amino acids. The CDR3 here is CASSPRTGPRGTEAFF. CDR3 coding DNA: TGTGCCAGCAGCCCCCGGACAGGGCCCCGGGGCACTGAAGCTTTCTTT.

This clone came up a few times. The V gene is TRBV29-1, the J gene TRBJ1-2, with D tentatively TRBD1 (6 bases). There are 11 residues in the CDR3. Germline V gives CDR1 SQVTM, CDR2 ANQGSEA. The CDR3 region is CSVGGSHGYTF. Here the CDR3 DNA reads TGCAGTGTAGGGGGATCACATGGCTACACCTTC.

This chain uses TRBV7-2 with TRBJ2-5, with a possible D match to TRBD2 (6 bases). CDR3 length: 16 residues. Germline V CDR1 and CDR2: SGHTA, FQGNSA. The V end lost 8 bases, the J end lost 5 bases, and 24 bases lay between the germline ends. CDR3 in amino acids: CASSSWDQTREETQYF. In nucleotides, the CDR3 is TGTGCCAGCTCGAGTTGGGACCAGACTAGGGAGGAGACCCAGTACTTC.

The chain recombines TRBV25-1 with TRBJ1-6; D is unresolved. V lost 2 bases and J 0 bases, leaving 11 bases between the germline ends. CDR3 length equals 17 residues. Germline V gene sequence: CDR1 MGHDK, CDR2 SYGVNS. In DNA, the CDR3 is TGTGCCAGCAGTGAAGGTCTCGGGAGCTCCTATAATTCACCCCTCCACTTT. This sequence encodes CASSEGLGSSYNSPLHF.

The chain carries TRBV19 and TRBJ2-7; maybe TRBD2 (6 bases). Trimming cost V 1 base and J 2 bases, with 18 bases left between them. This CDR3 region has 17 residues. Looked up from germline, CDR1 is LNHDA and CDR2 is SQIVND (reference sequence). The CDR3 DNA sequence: TGTGCCAGTAGTATAGGGCGGCCCGGGACTCCTGCCTACGAGCAGTACTTC. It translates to CASSIGRPGTPAYEQYF.

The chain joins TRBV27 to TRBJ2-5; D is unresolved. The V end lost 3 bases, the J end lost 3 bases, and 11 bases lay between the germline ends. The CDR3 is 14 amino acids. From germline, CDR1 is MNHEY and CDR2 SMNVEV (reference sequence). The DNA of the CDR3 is TGTGCCAGCAGTTTTTTAAATCAGGAAGAGACCCAGTACTTC. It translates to CASSFLNQEETQYF.

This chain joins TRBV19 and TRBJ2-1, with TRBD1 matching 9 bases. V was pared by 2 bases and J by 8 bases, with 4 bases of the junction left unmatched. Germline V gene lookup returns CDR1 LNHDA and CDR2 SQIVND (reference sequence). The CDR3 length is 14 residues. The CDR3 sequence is CASSISDRGDEQFF. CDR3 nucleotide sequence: TGTGCCAGTAGTATATCGGACAGGGGCGATGAGCAGTTCTTC. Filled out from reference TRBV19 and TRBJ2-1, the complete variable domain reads DGGITQSPKYLFRKEGQNVTLSCEQNLNHDAMYWYRQDPGQGLRLIYYSQIVNDFQKGDIAEGYSVSREKKESFPLTVTSAQKNPTAFYLCASSISDRGDEQFFGPGTRLTVL.

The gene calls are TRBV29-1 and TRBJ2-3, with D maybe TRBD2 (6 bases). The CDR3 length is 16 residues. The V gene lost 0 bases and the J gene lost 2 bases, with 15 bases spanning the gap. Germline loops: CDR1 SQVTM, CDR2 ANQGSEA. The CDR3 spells CSVEDRFRGNTDTQYF. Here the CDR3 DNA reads TGCAGCGTTGAAGATAGATTTCGGGGGAACACAGATACGCAGTATTTT.

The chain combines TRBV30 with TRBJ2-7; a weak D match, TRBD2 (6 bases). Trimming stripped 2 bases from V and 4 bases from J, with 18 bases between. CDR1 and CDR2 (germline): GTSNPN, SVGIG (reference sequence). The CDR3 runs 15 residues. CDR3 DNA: TGTGCCTGGAGTTACCCGGGGGATTTCCCTTACGAGCAGTACTTC. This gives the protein CAWSYPGDFPYEQYF. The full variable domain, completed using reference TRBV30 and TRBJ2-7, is SQTIHQWPATLVQPVGSPLSLECTVEGTSNPNLYWYRQAAGRGLQLLFYSVGIGQISSEVPQNLSASRPQDRQFILSSKKLLLSDSGFYLCAWSYPGDFPYEQYFGPGTRLTVT.

The CDR3 sequence is CASSQGGQGNTDTQYF. The CDR3, as DNA: TGCGCCAGCAGCCAAGGGGGACAGGGGAACACAGATACGCAGTATTTT. The V gene is TRBV4-3, the J gene TRBJ2-3; 10 nucleotides line up with TRBD1. The V gene end was trimmed by 1 base and the J gene end by 2 bases; junction bases not matched to a gene: 3. The CDR3 contains 16 residues. Germline V gene sequence: CDR1 LGHNA, CDR2 YSLEER.

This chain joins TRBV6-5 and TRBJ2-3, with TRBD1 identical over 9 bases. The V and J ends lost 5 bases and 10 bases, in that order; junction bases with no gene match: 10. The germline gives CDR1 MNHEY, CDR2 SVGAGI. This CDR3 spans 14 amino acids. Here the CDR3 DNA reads TGTGCCAGCAGTCGACCGGGACAGGGAGGGGCGCAGTATTTT. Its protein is CASSRPGQGGAQYF.

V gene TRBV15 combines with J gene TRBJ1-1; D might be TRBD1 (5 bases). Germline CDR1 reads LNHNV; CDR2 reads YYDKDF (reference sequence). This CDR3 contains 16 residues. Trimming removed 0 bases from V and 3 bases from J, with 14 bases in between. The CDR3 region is CATSRDMRGWDTEAFF. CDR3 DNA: TGTGCCACCAGCAGAGATATGAGGGGCTGGGACACTGAAGCTTTCTTT. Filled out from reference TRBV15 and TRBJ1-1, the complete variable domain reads DAMVIQNPRYQVTQFGKPVTLSCSQTLNHNVMYWYQQKSSQAPKLLFHYYDKDFNNEADTPDNFQSRRPNTSFCFLDIRSPGLGDTAMYLCATSRDMRGWDTEAFFGQGTRLTVV.